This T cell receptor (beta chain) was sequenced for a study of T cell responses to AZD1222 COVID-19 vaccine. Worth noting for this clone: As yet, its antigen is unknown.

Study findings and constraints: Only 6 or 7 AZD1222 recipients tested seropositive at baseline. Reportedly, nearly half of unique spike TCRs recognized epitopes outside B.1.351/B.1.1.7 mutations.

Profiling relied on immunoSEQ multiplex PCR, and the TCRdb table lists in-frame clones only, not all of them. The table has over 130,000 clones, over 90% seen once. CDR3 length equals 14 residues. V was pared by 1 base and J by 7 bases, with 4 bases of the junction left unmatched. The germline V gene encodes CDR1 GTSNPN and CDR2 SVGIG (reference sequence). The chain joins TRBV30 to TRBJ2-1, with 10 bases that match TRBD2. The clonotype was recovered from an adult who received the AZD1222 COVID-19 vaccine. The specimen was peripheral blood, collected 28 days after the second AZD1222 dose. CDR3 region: CAWSGSGRWNEQFF. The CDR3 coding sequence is TGTGCCTGGAGTGGTAGCGGGAGGTGGAATGAGCAGTTCTTC.